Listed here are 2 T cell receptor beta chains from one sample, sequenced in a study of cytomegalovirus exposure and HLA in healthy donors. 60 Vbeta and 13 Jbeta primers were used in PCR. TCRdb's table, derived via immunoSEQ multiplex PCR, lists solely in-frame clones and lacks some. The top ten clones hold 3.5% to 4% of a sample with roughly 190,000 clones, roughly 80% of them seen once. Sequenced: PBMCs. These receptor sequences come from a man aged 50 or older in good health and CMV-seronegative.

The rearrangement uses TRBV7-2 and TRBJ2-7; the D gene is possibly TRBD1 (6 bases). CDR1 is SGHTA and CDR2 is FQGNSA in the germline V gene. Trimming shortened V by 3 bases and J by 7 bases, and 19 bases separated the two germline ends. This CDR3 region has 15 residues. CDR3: CASSFLGDTVWEQYF. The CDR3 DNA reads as TGTGCCAGCAGCTTTTTAGGGGACACTGTCTGGGAGCAGTACTTC.

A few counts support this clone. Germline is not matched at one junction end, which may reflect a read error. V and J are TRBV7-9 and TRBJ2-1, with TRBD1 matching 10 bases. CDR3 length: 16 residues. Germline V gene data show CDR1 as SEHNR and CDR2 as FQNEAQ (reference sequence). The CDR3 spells CSSSSGTGVRYNEQFF. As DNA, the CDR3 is TGTTCCAGCAGTTCCGGGACAGGGGTCCGCTACAATGAGCAGTTCTTC.